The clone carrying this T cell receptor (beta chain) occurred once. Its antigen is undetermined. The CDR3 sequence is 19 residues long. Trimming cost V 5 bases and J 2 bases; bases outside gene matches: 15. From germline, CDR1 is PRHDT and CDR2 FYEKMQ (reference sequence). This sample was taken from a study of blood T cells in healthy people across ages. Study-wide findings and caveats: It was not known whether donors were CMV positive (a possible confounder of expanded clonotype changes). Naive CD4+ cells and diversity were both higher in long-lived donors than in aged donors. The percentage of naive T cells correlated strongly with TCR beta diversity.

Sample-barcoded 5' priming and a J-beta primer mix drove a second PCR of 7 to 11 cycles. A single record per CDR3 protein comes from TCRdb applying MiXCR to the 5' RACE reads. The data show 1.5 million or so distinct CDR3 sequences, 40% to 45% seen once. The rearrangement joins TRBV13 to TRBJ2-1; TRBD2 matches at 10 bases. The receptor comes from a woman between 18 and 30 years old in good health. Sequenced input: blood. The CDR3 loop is CASSPLGLAGDSAYNEQFF. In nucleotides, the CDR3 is TGTGCCAGCAGCCCCTTGGGGCTAGCGGGAGATTCTGCCTACAATGAGCAGTTCTTC.